Reported below is one T cell receptor beta chain. The sample comes from a study of blood T cell repertoires in COVID-19. Looking at the study overall: The samples span acute and convalescent COVID-19 from the United States, Italy and Spain. PBMCs, B-cell-depleted T cells, or T cells provided the cDNA or gDNA that made up the material.

The method was immunoSEQ multiplex PCR; TCRdb's version includes in-frame clones alone and lacks a portion of them. The data show 80,000 to 100,000 clones, 75% to 85% seen once. The J segment lost 3 bases and the V segment lost 5 bases, leaving 6 bases of the junction unmatched. There are 14 residues in the CDR3. The germline gives CDR1 LNHNV, CDR2 YYDKDF (reference sequence). The sequencing sample was made of peripheral blood. This chain connects TRBV15 to TRBJ1-1; 7 nucleotides agree with TRBD1. The sequence derives from a man between 65 and 85 years old with acute or convalescent COVID-19. The CDR3 DNA follows: TGTGCCACCAGCGCTCGACAGGGATACACTGAAGCTTTCTTT. Amino acids: CATSARQGYTEAFF.